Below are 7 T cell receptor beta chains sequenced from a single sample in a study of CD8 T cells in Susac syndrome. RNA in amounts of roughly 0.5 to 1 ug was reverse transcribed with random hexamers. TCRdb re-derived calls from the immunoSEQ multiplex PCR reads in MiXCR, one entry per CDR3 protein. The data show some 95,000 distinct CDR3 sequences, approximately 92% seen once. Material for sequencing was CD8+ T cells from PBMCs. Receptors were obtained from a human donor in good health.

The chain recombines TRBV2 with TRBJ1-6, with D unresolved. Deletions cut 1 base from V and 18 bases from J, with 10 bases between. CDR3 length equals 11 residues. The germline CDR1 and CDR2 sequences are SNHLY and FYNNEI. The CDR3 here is CASSEGTASHF. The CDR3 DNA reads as TGTGCCAGCAGTGAAGGGACGGCCTCCCACTTT.

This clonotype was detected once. The DNA for the CDR3 is TGTGCCAGCACCTGGGACAGGGCTCCCTACGAGCAGTACTTC. Its protein product is CASTWDRAPYEQYF. This rearrangement joins TRBV7-9 to TRBJ2-7, with 9 bases identical to TRBD1. The CDR3 totals 14 residues. The trim removed 7 bases at V and 2 bases at J, leaving 6 bases unmatched. The germline CDR1 and CDR2 sequences are SEHNR and FQNEAQ (reference sequence).

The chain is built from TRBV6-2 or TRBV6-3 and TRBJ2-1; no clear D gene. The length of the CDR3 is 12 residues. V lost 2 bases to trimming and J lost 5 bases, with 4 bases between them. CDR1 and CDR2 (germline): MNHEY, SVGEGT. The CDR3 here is CASSYGDNEQFF. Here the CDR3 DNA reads TGTGCCAGCAGTTACGGCGACAATGAGCAGTTCTTC.

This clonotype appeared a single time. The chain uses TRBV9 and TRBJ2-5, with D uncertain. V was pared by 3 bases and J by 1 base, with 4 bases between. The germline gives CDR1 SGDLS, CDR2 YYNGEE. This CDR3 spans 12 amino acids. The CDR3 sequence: CASSGGQETQYF. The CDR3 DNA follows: TGTGCCAGCAGCGGCGGCCAAGAGACCCAGTACTTC. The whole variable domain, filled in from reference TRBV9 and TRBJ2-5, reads DSGVTQTPKHLITATGQRVTLRCSPRSGDLSVYWYQQSLDQGLQFLIQYYNGEERAKGNILERFSAQQFPDLHSELNLSSLELGDSALYFCASSGGQETQYFGPGTRLLVL.

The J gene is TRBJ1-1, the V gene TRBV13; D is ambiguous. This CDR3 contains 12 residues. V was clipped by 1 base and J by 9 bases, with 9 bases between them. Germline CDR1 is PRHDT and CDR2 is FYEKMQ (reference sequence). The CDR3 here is CASSLAQRKAFF. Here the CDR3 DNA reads TGTGCCAGCAGCTTAGCCCAGCGAAAAGCTTTCTTT.

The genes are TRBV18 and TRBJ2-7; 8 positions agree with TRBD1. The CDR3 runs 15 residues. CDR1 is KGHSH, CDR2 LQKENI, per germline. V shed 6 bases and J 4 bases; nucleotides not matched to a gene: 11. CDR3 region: CASSLGQGVYYEQYF. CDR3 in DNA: TGTGCCAGCTCTCTAGGACAGGGAGTATATTACGAGCAGTACTTC.

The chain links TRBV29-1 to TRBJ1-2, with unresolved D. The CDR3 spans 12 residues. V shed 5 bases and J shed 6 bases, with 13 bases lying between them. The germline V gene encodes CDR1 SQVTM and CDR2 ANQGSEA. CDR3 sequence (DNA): TGCAGCGTTCCCGGGGTCGACGATGGCTACACCTTC. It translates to CSVPGVDDGYTF.